One sample yielded the 7 T cell receptor beta chains listed below, sequenced in a study of OX40 agonist ivuxolimab in advanced cancers. The data were produced by immunoSEQ multiplex PCR, yet TCRdb's version contains in-frame clones alone and is incomplete. The sample gives tens of thousands of clones, 88% of which show up once; 2.5% to 3% is in the top ten. This sample comprised CD4+ or CD8+ T cells sorted from blood, obtained in a trial of the OX40 agonist ivuxolimab. These receptor sequences come from an adult with an advanced solid tumor such as melanoma, head and neck, liver or kidney cancer.

CDR3 DNA sequence: TGCGCCAGCAGCCAAGGTAACCTTCAGGGGGATAATGAGCAGTTCTTC. Residues: CASSQGNLQGDNEQFF. This chain uses TRBV4-1 with TRBJ2-1; 7 bases match TRBD1. The CDR3 consists of 16 residues. V lost 1 base, J lost 7 bases, and 10 bases stayed unmatched. Germline-derived CDR1 and CDR2 are MGHRA and YSYEKL.

Concerning this clone: The DNA is omitted, as the CDR3 cannot be located on it reliably, and the CDR3 follows TCRdb's listing. This chain connects TRBV29-1 to TRBJ2-7; TRBD1 is the table's D call and was not checked against the DNA. In germline, CDR1 is SQVTM, CDR2 ANQGSEA. The CDR3 is 10 amino acids long, termini counted. This chain's CDR3 is CSVGTGTWDF.

The chain is built from TRBV28 and TRBJ2-5; 13 bases agree with TRBD2. Germline assignment: CDR1 MDHEN and CDR2 SYDVKM. CDR3 length: 16 amino acids. V gave up 6 bases and J gave up 5 bases; unmatched junction bases: 9. In DNA form, the CDR3 reads TGTGCCAGCAGCTCCGGACTAGCGGGGGTATGGGAGACCCAGTACTTC. It yields the protein CASSSGLAGVWETQYF.

This rearrangement joins TRBV28 to TRBJ2-4, with TRBD1 as a possible D gene (6 bases). The CDR3 has 17 residues. Germline-derived CDR1 and CDR2 are MDHEN and SYDVKM. V was pared by 3 bases and J by 0 bases, with 15 bases between. The CDR3 loop reads CASSFFRTALAKNIQYF. In DNA, the CDR3 is TGTGCCAGCAGTTTTTTCCGGACAGCACTAGCCAAAAACATTCAGTACTTC.

This chain joins TRBV12-5 and TRBJ2-1; 7 bases agree with TRBD1. The CDR3 has 16 residues. Germline V gene lookup returns CDR1 LGHNT and CDR2 FRNRAP. The V and J ends lost 1 base and 6 bases, in that order; junction bases with no gene match: 9. The CDR3 DNA is TGTGCTAGTGGTTTGGGGGTGGGGACAGCCTCCAATGAGCAGTTCTTC. This sequence encodes CASGLGVGTASNEQFF.

The genes are TRBV7-3 and TRBJ1-1, with TRBD1 as a possible D gene (6 bases). The CDR3 is 13 amino acids. Trimming removed 5 bases at V and 4 bases at J, with 11 bases between. CDR1 is SGHTA and CDR2 is FQGTGA in the germline V gene. The CDR3, as DNA: TGTGCCAGCAGCCCAACAGGGCCCACTGAAGCTTTCTTT. Translation: CASSPTGPTEAFF.

Only one count was recorded for this clone. The J gene is TRBJ1-1, the V gene TRBV10-3; tentatively, D is TRBD1 (6 bases). Germline V lookup: CDR1 ENHRY, CDR2 SYGVKD. The CDR3 is 14 residues long. Trimming removed 1 base at V and 5 bases at J, with 11 bases between. In DNA, the CDR3 is TGTGCCATCAGTGAGTGGGGGCGAAGAACTGAAGCTTTCTTT. This gives the protein CAISEWGRRTEAFF.